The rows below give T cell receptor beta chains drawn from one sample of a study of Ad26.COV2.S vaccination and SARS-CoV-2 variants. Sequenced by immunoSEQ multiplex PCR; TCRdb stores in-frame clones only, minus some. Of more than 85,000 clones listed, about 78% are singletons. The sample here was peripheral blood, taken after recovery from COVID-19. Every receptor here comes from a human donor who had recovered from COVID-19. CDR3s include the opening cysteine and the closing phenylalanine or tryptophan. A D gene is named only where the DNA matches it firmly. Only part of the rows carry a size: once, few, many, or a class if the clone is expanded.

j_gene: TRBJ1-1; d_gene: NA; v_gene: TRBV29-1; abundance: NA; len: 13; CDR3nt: TGCAGCGTTGTCTGGGGGCAGGACACTGAAGCTTTCTTT; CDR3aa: CSVVWGQDTEAFF
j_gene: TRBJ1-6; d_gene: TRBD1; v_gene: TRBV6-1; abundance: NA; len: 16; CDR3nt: TGTGCCAGCAGTGAAGTCAGGGGGCTCGTGGGGTCACCCCTCCACTTT; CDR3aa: CASSEVRGLVGSPLHF
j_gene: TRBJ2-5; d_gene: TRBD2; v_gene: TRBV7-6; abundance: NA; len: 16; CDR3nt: TGTGCCAGCAGCTTAGGACTAGCGGGTGCTGAAGAGACCCAGTACTTC; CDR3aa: CASSLGLAGAEETQYF
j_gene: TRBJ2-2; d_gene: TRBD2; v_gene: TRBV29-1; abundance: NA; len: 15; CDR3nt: TGCAGCGTTGTTAGACGGGGGGTTGGAACCGGGGAGCTGTTTTTT; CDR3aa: CSVVRRGVGTGELFF
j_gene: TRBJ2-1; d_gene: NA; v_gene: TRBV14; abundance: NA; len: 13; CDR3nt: TGTGCCAGCAGCCCGGACAGAAACAATGAGCAGTTCTTC; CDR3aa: CASSPDRNNEQFF
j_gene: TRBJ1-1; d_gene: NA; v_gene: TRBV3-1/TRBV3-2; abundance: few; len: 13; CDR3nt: TGTGCCAGCAGCCCACGGAGGGGGACTGAAGCTTTCTTT; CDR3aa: CASSPRRGTEAFF
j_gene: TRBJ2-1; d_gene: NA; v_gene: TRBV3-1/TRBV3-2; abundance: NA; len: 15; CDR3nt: TGTGCCAGCAGCCCCCCCAGGAAATCCTACAATGAGCAGTTCTTC; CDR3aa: CASSPPRKSYNEQFF
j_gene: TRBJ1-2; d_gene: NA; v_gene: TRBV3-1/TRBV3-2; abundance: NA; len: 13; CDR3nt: TGTGCCAGCAGCCAAGTTAGTACAGACGGCTACACCTTC; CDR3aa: CASSQVSTDGYTF
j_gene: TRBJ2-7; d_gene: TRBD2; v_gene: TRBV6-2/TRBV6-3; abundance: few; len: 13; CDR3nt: TGTGCCAGCAGTTACAAGGGACTAGACGAGCAGTACTTC; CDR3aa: CASSYKGLDEQYF
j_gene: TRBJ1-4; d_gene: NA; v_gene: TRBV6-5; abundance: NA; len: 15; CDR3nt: TGTGCCAGCAGTCCCCGGGGGGGCTATCAGGAAAAACTGTTTTTT; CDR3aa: CASSPRGGYQEKLFF
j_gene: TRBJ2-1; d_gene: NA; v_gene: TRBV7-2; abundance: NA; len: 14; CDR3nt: TGTGCCAGCAGCTTTGCTGGGGGTCCGGATGAGCAGTTCTTC; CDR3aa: CASSFAGGPDEQFF
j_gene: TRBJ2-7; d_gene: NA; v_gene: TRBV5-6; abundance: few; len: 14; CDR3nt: TGTGCCAGCAGCTTGGTTTACGGGAACTACGAGCAGTACTTC; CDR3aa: CASSLVYGNYEQYF
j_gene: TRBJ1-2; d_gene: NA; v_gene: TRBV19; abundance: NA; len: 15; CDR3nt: TGTGCCAGTAGTATAGAGGGGCAGGTTCCCTATGGCTACACCTTC; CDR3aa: CASSIEGQVPYGYTF